The 14 T cell receptor beta chains in this list originate from one sample, sequenced in a study of a mutant IDH1 vaccine in newly diagnosed glioma. The assay was immunoSEQ multiplex PCR, and TCRdb's table has in-frame clones only and misses some. The sample has about 68,000 clones, approximately 84% seen once. These TCRs' antigens remain unknown. Time point in this sample: week 35, safety follow-up. Vaccinated patients received 300 ug of mutant IDH1 20-mer peptide per dose, with topical imiquimod. The sequencing here drew on PBMCs, taken from a glioma patient whose treatment included an IDH1 peptide vaccine. The receptors were gathered from a young man with glioma.

The chain uses TRBV9 and TRBJ2-7; possible D gene TRBD2, 5 bases. Trimming stripped 0 bases from V and 6 bases from J, with 16 bases between. Germline V gene lookup returns CDR1 SGDLS and CDR2 YYNGEE. This CDR3 has 15 amino acids. The CDR3 region has the DNA TGTGCCAGCAGCGTAGCTGATTGGGCAGGAGGCGAGCAGTACTTC. Translating it yields CASSVADWAGGEQYF.

This rearrangement joins TRBV15 to TRBJ1-1; D is possibly TRBD1 (6 bases). In germline, CDR1 is LNHNV, CDR2 YYDKDF (reference sequence). The CDR3 contains 16 residues. The germline V and J ends were trimmed by 1 base and 0 bases, with 12 bases remaining between them. The CDR3 spells CATSRGKGDLNTEAFF. In nucleotides, the CDR3 is TGTGCCACCAGCAGAGGGAAGGGGGATTTGAACACTGAAGCTTTCTTT.

This clone was recorded only once. The V call is TRBV10-1, the J call TRBJ2-2; TRBD1 aligns across 7 bases. The CDR3 covers 17 residues. Germline trimming cut 6 bases from V and 3 bases from J; bases unmatched to any gene: 13. Looked up from germline, CDR1 is WNHNN and CDR2 is SYGVQD (reference sequence). The CDR3 region has the DNA TGCGCCAGCAGGCCTAAATGGCAGGGGGATTACACCGGGGAGCTGTTTTTT. As protein: CASRPKWQGDYTGELFF.

The chain couples TRBV7-3 to TRBJ2-7; D is ambiguous. CDR3 size: 13 residues. V lost 5 bases, J lost 4 bases, and 12 bases lay in between. Per the germline V gene, CDR1 is SGHTA and CDR2 is FQGTGA. The CDR3 nucleotides are TGTGCCAGCAGCCGACTTCCGGCTTACGAGCAGTACTTC. The encoded protein is CASSRLPAYEQYF. The entire variable domain, with the rest obtained from reference TRBV7-3 and TRBJ2-7, is as follows: GAGVSQTPSNKVTEKGKYVELRCDPISGHTALYWYRQSLGQGPEFLIYFQGTGAADDSGLPNDRFFAVRPEGSVSTLKIQRTERGDSAVYLCASSRLPAYEQYFGPGTRLTVT.

The V gene is TRBV4-1, the J gene TRBJ1-4; 7 nucleotides match TRBD1. The V gene end was trimmed by 3 bases and the J gene end by 3 bases; junction bases not matched to a gene: 1. The germline V gene has CDR1 MGHRA and CDR2 YSYEKL. This CDR3 has 14 amino acids. The CDR3 nucleotides are TGCGCCAGCAGCCAGGGGACAGCTAATGAAAAACTGTTTTTT. Its protein is CASSQGTANEKLFF.

The chain couples TRBV18 to TRBJ1-1; 7 bases are shared with TRBD1. Germline V gene data show CDR1 as KGHSH and CDR2 as LQKENI. The J segment lost 3 bases and the V segment lost 4 bases, leaving 5 bases of the junction unmatched. CDR3 size: 14 residues. The CDR3: CASSLRQGHTEAFF. As DNA, the CDR3 is TGTGCCAGCTCACTCCGACAGGGACACACTGAAGCTTTCTTT.

This clone is a singleton in its sample. The rearrangement uses TRBV2 and TRBJ2-5, with no clear D. The CDR3 covers 11 residues. Germline assignment: CDR1 SNHLY and CDR2 FYNNEI. The V gene lost 4 bases and the J gene lost 1 base, with 1 base spanning the gap. The CDR3 DNA follows: TGTGCCAGCAGTGTCCAAGAGACCCAGTACTTC. Translating gives CASSVQETQYF.

The genes are TRBV27 and TRBJ2-2; no clear D gene. Trimming cost V 3 bases and J 2 bases, with 4 bases left between them. Germline V gives CDR1 MNHEY, CDR2 SMNVEV (reference sequence). This CDR3 comprises 13 residues. The CDR3 DNA reads as TGTGCCAGCAGTTTCCCAAACACCGGGGAGCTGTTTTTT. Encoded protein: CASSFPNTGELFF.

The chain couples TRBV7-8 to TRBJ1-3; TRBD1 matches at 7 bases. Germline V gene data show CDR1 as SGHVS and CDR2 as FQNEAQ. The junction had 10 bases not matched to a gene; V was cut back by 4 bases and J by 4 bases. The CDR3 has 16 amino acids. DNA for the CDR3: TGTGCCAGCAGCTATTTCGGAGGGGGCTCCGGAAACACCATATATTTT. Its translation: CASSYFGGGSGNTIYF.

The rearrangement links TRBV28 to TRBJ2-6; D ambiguous. V was shortened by 1 base and J by 0 bases, with 19 bases between the two germline ends. CDR1 and CDR2 (germline): MDHEN, SYDVKM. The CDR3 totals 20 residues. The CDR3 region is CASSLSATALHGSGANVLTF. CDR3 bases: TGTGCCAGCAGTTTATCGGCTACGGCCCTCCATGGCTCTGGGGCCAACGTCCTGACTTTC.

This clone was detected only once. The chain joins TRBV18 to TRBJ1-1, with 7 bases aligning to TRBD1. Germline CDR1 and CDR2: KGHSH and LQKENI. V was clipped by 4 bases and J by 1 base; unmatched bases: 3. The CDR3 covers 14 residues. DNA for the CDR3: TGTGCCAGCTCACTTACAGGGGCGAACACTGAAGCTTTCTTT. This translates into CASSLTGANTEAFF.

As DNA, the CDR3 is TGTGCCAGCAGCTTAGAGTCGGCCGGGGAGCTGTTTTTT. Residues: CASSLESAGELFF. The chain has TRBV7-8 and TRBJ2-2, with D unresolved. V gave up 1 base and J gave up 6 bases, with 6 bases separating them. Germline CDR1 reads SGHVS; CDR2 reads FQNEAQ. This CDR3 is 13 amino acids long.

J is TRBJ2-7 and V is TRBV18, with a possible D match to TRBD2 (5 bases). CDR3 length equals 15 residues. Trimming stripped 0 bases from V and 2 bases from J, with 11 bases between. CDR1 and CDR2 from the germline V gene are KGHSH and LQKENI. The CDR3 DNA sequence: TGTGCCAGCTCACCACCCTACGGGGTCCCCTACGAGCAGTACTTC. The encoded protein is CASSPPYGVPYEQYF.

This rearrangement joins TRBV11-2 to TRBJ2-2; unclear D gene. Trimming took 7 bases from V and 7 from J, leaving 13 bases between them. Germline loops: CDR1 SGHAT, CDR2 FQNNGV. The CDR3 totals 13 residues. For the CDR3, the DNA is TGTGCCAGCACCATTAGCCGAGTCGGGGAGCTGTTTTTT. As protein: CASTISRVGELFF. The full variable domain, its missing parts supplied by reference TRBV11-2 and TRBJ2-2, is EAGVAQSPRYKIIEKRQSVAFWCNPISGHATLYWYQQILGQGPKLLIQFQNNGVVDDSQLPKDRFSAERLKGVDSTLKIQPAKLEDSAVYLCASTISRVGELFFGEGSRLTVL.